This TCR beta chain comes out of a study of graft-versus-host responses after intestinal transplantation. Looking at the study overall: Multivisceral, liver-intestinal, or isolated intestinal grafts went to recipients.

With V trimmed by 2 bases and J by 2 bases, 1 base remained unmatched. Germline V lookup: CDR1 SGHRS, CDR2 YFSETQ. The CDR3 contains 14 residues. Data came from immunoSEQ multiplex PCR; TCRdb stores just in-frame clones and leaves some out. Of roughly 120,000 clones listed, 85% to 95% are singletons. This clone was counted a few times. Its antigen is still unknown. Whole-study findings and limits: Detection of GvH clones occurred in recipient marrow, and some had their first appearance in ileum or blood.

Sequencing used unstimulated CD8+ T cells sorted from spleen or lymph node cells, obtained before intestinal transplant. This chain connects TRBV5-1 to TRBJ2-7, with 10 bases aligning to TRBD1. This receptor was obtained from a human donor who received an intestinal transplant. CDR3 nucleotides: TGCGCCAGCAGCTTCGGGACAGGGGCCTACGAGCAGTACTTC. This gives the protein CASSFGTGAYEQYF.